This T cell receptor beta chain was recorded in a study of T cell responses to AZD1222 COVID-19 vaccine. Findings of the study overall: Elevations in Spike-specific TCR breadth and depth followed administration of two AZD1222 doses.

Produced via immunoSEQ multiplex PCR; TCRdb's table is partial and in-frame only. The data show roughly 160,000 clones, with 90% to 95% seen just once and 1.9% held by the top ten. A remark on this clone: Its specificity is unknown.

The CDR3 runs 14 residues. Trimming left V 7 bases short and J 0 bases short, with 10 bases between. Germline values: CDR1 MNHEY, CDR2 SMNVEV (reference sequence). Sequenced material: peripheral blood, taken on day 0 of AZD1222 vaccination. This chain links TRBV27 with TRBJ1-3, with unresolved D. This sequence was found in an adult in good health. The CDR3 bases are TGTGCCAGCATGGAGCCCTCCTCTGGAAACACCATATATTTT. Amino acid sequence: CASMEPSSGNTIYF.